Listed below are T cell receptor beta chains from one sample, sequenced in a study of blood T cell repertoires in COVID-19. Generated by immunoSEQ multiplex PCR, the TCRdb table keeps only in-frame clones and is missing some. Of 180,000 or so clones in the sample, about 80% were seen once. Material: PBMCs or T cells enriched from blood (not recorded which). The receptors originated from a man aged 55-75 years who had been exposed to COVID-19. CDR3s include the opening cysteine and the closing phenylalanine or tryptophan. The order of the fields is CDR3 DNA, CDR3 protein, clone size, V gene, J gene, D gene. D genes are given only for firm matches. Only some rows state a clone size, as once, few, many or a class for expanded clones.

TGTGCCAGCAGTTTATTAGAGGAGGGGGGGAGGCAGTTCTTC	CASSLLEEGGRQFF	-	TRBV28	TRBJ2-1	-
TGTGCCAGCAGTCTCAGACTAGCGGGAGGCTTCCAAGAGACCCAGTACTTC	CASSLRLAGGFQETQYF	-	TRBV27	TRBJ2-5	TRBD2
TGTGCCAGCAGTTTAAGAAGTTTAGAGGGAGAAAAACTGTTTTTT	CASSLRSLEGEKLFF	-	TRBV28	TRBJ1-4	-
TGTGCCAGCAAACGAGCGTCGCCTAACACCGGGGAGCTGTTTTTT	CASKRASPNTGELFF	-	TRBV2	TRBJ2-2	-
TGCGCCAGCAGCCAAAGCCCCGGGACAGGGTTCGGCTACACCTTC	CASSQSPGTGFGYTF	-	TRBV4-1	TRBJ1-2	TRBD1
TGTGCCAGCAGTGAACTAGCGGTGTCCTACAATGAGCAGTTCTTC	CASSELAVSYNEQFF	-	TRBV6-1	TRBJ2-1	TRBD2
TGTGCCAGCAGCAGGGACACTTATGGCTACACCTTC	CASSRDTYGYTF	-	TRBV5-4	TRBJ1-2	-
TGTGCCAGCAGCCAAGGGGAGGGAAACTATGGCTACACCTTC	CASSQGEGNYGYTF	-	TRBV3-1/TRBV3-2	TRBJ1-2	-
TGTGCCAGCAGTTCAAGCCCCTTGGGCAGGTCAATAAATCAGCCCCAGCATTTT	CASSSSPLGRSINQPQHF	-	TRBV28	TRBJ1-5	-
TGTGCCAGCAGCAAAGGGGAGGGGCCCGGGGAGCTGTTTTTT	CASSKGEGPGELFF	-	TRBV21-1	TRBJ2-2	-
TGTGCCAGCTCACCTAGGACTAGCGGGAACACCGGGGAGCTGTTTTTT	CASSPRTSGNTGELFF	-	TRBV18	TRBJ2-2	TRBD2
TGTGCCAGCAGCTTGGGGGGAGGGAACCGAGAGACCCAGTACTTC	CASSLGGGNRETQYF	once	TRBV5-4	TRBJ2-5	TRBD2
TGTGCCATCAGTGATTTAACCGGGACAGGGGGAGGCTATGGCTACACCTTC	CAISDLTGTGGGYGYTF	-	TRBV10-3	TRBJ1-2	TRBD1
TGTGCCAGCAGTGAATTACAGGGTGTCTACACCTTC	CASSELQGVYTF	few	TRBV6-1	TRBJ1-2	-
TGTGCCAGCAGATTGGGACAGTCCCAGCCCCAGCATTTT	CASRLGQSQPQHF	-	TRBV2	TRBJ1-5	TRBD1
TGTGCCAGCAGCGGGGACAGGGTAAGCTCCTACGAGCAGTACTTC	CASSGDRVSSYEQYF	-	TRBV5-4	TRBJ2-7	TRBD1
TGTGCCAGCAGCTTAGTTGGACAGGGGACTCAGCCCCAGCATTTT	CASSLVGQGTQPQHF	-	TRBV7-2	TRBJ1-5	TRBD1
TGTGCCATCAGTCCTCCCCCGAGTAATGAGCAGTTCTTC	CAISPPPSNEQFF	-	TRBV10-3	TRBJ2-1	-
TGCAGCGTTTTGGGGGGAGGTGGCTACACCTTC	CSVLGGGGYTF	-	TRBV29-1	TRBJ1-2	-
TGTGCCAGCTCACCGGACAGCGCAGCTTTCTTT	CASSPDSAAFF	-	TRBV18	TRBJ1-1	-
TGTGCCAGCAGTTACTCGGTTCAGGGGCCTAACACTGAAGCTTTCTTT	CASSYSVQGPNTEAFF	-	TRBV6-2/TRBV6-3	TRBJ1-1	-
TGTGCCAGCAGCCCTAATAAAGCCAACGTCCTGACTTTC	CASSPNKANVLTF	-	TRBV7-9	TRBJ2-6	-
TGTGCCAGCAGCGTAGGACCCCGGACTAGTAATTCACCCCTCCACTTT	CASSVGPRTSNSPLHF	-	TRBV9	TRBJ1-6	-
TGCGCCAGCAGCCAAGGACTGGGACTAGCGGGGCTCATAGGGGAGCTGTTTTTT	CASSQGLGLAGLIGELFF	-	TRBV4-3	TRBJ2-2	TRBD2
TGTGCCACCAGTGACACGGGACAGGGGAATGAAAAACTGTTTTTT	CATSDTGQGNEKLFF	-	TRBV24-1	TRBJ1-4	TRBD1
TGCGCCAGCAGAGTACTAGCGGAAGAGACCCAGTACTTC	CASRVLAEETQYF	-	TRBV5-1	TRBJ2-5	TRBD2
TGTGCCAGTTCTAGGCCGGGACAGTACAATGAGCAGTTCTTC	CASSRPGQYNEQFF	-	TRBV19	TRBJ2-1	TRBD1
TGTGCCAGCAGCACCGGCCGGACAGAGTCATCCTACGAGCAGTACTTC	CASSTGRTESSYEQYF	-	TRBV7-9	TRBJ2-7	-
TGTGCCAGCAGTTACGGGCAGTTGAATAACTACAATGAGCAGTTCTTC	CASSYGQLNNYNEQFF	-	TRBV6-5	TRBJ2-1	-
TGTGCCAGCAGCTTACTTGGAACCGGGACAGGGATCGGAAACACCATATATTTT	CASSLLGTGTGIGNTIYF	-	TRBV11-3	TRBJ1-3	TRBD1
TGTGCCAGCAGTTCATATCCCCCAGGTCTAGCGAATCAGCCCCAGCATTTT	CASSSYPPGLANQPQHF	few	TRBV27	TRBJ1-5	-
TGTGCCAGCAGCGACAAAGCGGGAAGCTCCTACGAGCAGTACTTC	CASSDKAGSSYEQYF	few	TRBV7-2	TRBJ2-7	TRBD2
TGTGCCAGCTCACCGCGGGACTCTGGCCAGAACACTGAAGCTTTCTTT	CASSPRDSGQNTEAFF	-	TRBV18	TRBJ1-1	-
TGTGCCAGCAGCCAAGCCGGGACTAGGGGCAACACCATATATTTT	CASSQAGTRGNTIYF	-	TRBV4-2	TRBJ1-3	-
TGCAGCGTTGAAGGGGACAGATACACCGGGGAGCTGTTTTTT	CSVEGDRYTGELFF	once	TRBV29-1	TRBJ2-2	TRBD1
TGCAGCGTTCAGGGGATGGATGGCTACACCTTC	CSVQGMDGYTF	-	TRBV29-1	TRBJ1-2	-
TGCGCCAGCAGCTGGACAGATGCCTACGAGCAGTACTTC	CASSWTDAYEQYF	-	TRBV5-1	TRBJ2-7	-
TGTGCCAGCAGCTCACCGGAGGACAGGCTCGGGGAGAACACTGAAGCTTTCTTT	CASSSPEDRLGENTEAFF	once	TRBV7-3	TRBJ1-1	TRBD1
TGTGCCAGCGGCCGGGACAACTACGAGCAGTACTTC	CASGRDNYEQYF	-	TRBV7-8	TRBJ2-7	-
TGCGCCAGCAGCCAAGGCCCCGGGGGGGGCTATGGCTACACCTTC	CASSQGPGGGYGYTF	-	TRBV4-3	TRBJ1-2	-
TGTGCCACCAGTGACGGACTAGCCGAGAACACCGGGGAGCTGTTTTTT	CATSDGLAENTGELFF	-	TRBV24-1	TRBJ2-2	TRBD2
TGTGCCAGCAGCCAAGGCGGAGAGACCCAGTACTTC	CASSQGGETQYF	-	TRBV3-1/TRBV3-2	TRBJ2-5	-
TGTGCCAGCAGTTTAGGACAGGGGGGTTCACCCCTCCACTTT	CASSLGQGGSPLHF	-	TRBV27	TRBJ1-6	TRBD1
TGTGCCAGCTCACCAAAACAGGGGGGCACTGAAGCTTTCTTT	CASSPKQGGTEAFF	-	TRBV18	TRBJ1-1	TRBD1
TGTGCCAGCAGCTTAGGTGGGGACAGGGCGGGCTGGGGAATATATCAGCCCCAGCATTTT	CASSLGGDRAGWGIYQPQHF	once	TRBV7-8	TRBJ1-5	TRBD1